These 27 T cell receptor beta chains were all obtained from the same sample, sequenced in a study of cytomegalovirus exposure and HLA in healthy donors. Produced via immunoSEQ multiplex PCR; TCRdb's table is partial and in-frame only. Of under 200,000 clones listed, roughly 89% were seen once; the top ten hold roughly 3%. Sequenced sample: PBMCs. The source is a young woman in good health and CMV-seropositive.

This chain's CDR3 is CASGQQGYNEQFF. CDR3 DNA sequence: TGTGCCAGCGGACAACAGGGCTACAATGAGCAGTTCTTC. The chain carries TRBV28 and TRBJ2-1; D may be TRBD1 (6 bases). The CDR3 is made up of 13 amino acids. Germline CDR1 and CDR2: MDHEN and SYDVKM. Deletions cut 8 bases from V and 3 bases from J, with 11 bases between.

In its sample, this clone was seen once. The chain couples TRBV5-1 to TRBJ2-1, with a weak D call TRBD1 (5 bases). Germline CDR1 and CDR2: SGHRS and YFSETQ. V shed 7 bases and J shed 6 bases, with 14 bases lying between them. The CDR3 consists of 13 residues. The DNA of the CDR3 is TGCGCCAGCCACCGCAGGGAAGGCAATGAGCAGTTCTTC. Its protein product is CASHRREGNEQFF.

This clone was found a few times. The chain joins TRBV5-1 to TRBJ2-1; D gene ambiguous. CDR1 is SGHRS and CDR2 is YFSETQ in the germline V gene. With 6 bases removed from V and 4 bases from J, the gap between germline ends came to 11 bases. The CDR3 runs 13 residues. In nucleotides, the CDR3 is TGCGCCAGCAAGCTATACCGTTACAATGAGCAGTTCTTC. Translating gives CASKLYRYNEQFF. Together with reference TRBV5-1 and TRBJ2-1, the CDR3 gives the full variable domain: KAGVTQTPRYLIKTRGQQVTLSCSPISGHRSVSWYQQTPGQGLQFLFEYFSETQRNKGNFPGRFSGRQFSNSRSEMNVSTLELGDSALYLCASKLYRYNEQFFGPGTRLTVL.

V is TRBV4-2 and J is TRBJ2-6, with D unresolved. CDR1 and CDR2 (germline): LGHNA, YNFKEQ. The CDR3 extends over 15 amino acids. V dropped 1 base and J dropped 3 bases, with 7 bases sitting between them. The CDR3 region is CASSQAGGGANVLTF. The CDR3 DNA is TGTGCCAGCAGCCAAGCGGGTGGTGGGGCCAACGTCCTGACTTTC.

This sequence joins TRBV5-6 and TRBJ1-5, with 8 bases lining up with TRBD1. From germline, CDR1 is SGHDT and CDR2 YYEEEE. The CDR3 is 14 residues long. V trimming: 6 bases; J trimming: 1 base; junction bases outside the gene matches: 3. The CDR3 sequence is CASTRTGSNQPQHF. Here the CDR3 DNA reads TGTGCCAGCACCAGGACAGGGAGCAATCAGCCCCAGCATTTT. Filled out from reference TRBV5-6 and TRBJ1-5, the complete variable domain reads DAGVTQSPTHLIKTRGQQVTLRCSPKSGHDTVSWYQQALGQGPQFIFQYYEEEERQRGNFPDRFSGHQFPNYSSELNVNALLLGDSALYLCASTRTGSNQPQHFGDGTRLSIL.

The chain carries TRBV9 and TRBJ2-1; 7 bases are a match to TRBD2. Germline values: CDR1 SGDLS, CDR2 YYNGEE. This CDR3 is built from 16 residues. With V trimmed by 2 bases and J by 0 bases, 5 bases remained unmatched. The CDR3 region is CASSVTGGSSYNEQFF. Written as DNA, the CDR3 is TGTGCCAGCAGCGTTACCGGCGGGAGCTCCTACAATGAGCAGTTCTTC.

The rearrangement uses TRBV7-9 and TRBJ2-7; D gene ambiguous. With 1 base removed from V and 0 bases from J, the gap between germline ends came to 10 bases. Germline values: CDR1 SEHNR, CDR2 FQNEAQ (reference sequence). The CDR3 has 15 residues. This chain's CDR3 is CASSLGSESSYEQYF. In DNA, the CDR3 is TGTGCCAGCAGCTTAGGGAGTGAAAGCTCCTACGAGCAGTACTTC.

The J gene is TRBJ2-3, the V gene TRBV7-2, with TRBD2 matching over 11 bases. The J segment lost 1 base and the V segment lost 1 base, leaving 1 base of the junction unmatched. This CDR3 region has 16 residues. Germline CDR1 and CDR2: SGHTA and FQGNSA. CDR3 residues: CASSLGGLAGTDTQYF. CDR3 sequence (DNA): TGTGCCAGCAGCTTAGGGGGACTAGCGGGCACAGATACGCAGTATTTT.

The chain combines TRBV4-3 with TRBJ2-2, with 9 bases lining up with TRBD1. The CDR3 runs 15 residues. Trimming cost V 4 bases and J 6 bases; bases outside gene matches: 6. Looked up from germline, CDR1 is LGHNA and CDR2 is YSLEER. In nucleotides, the CDR3 is TGCGCCAGCAGCCGGGGGACAGGGACGGCCGGGGAGCTGTTTTTT. Amino acids: CASSRGTGTAGELFF.

The chain couples TRBV2 to TRBJ2-3; TRBD2 might be the D (6 bases). This CDR3 region has 13 residues. The V gene lost 4 bases and the J gene lost 3 bases, with 8 bases spanning the gap. Germline lookup yields CDR1 SNHLY and CDR2 FYNNEI. The DNA of the CDR3 is TGTGCCAGCAGTGTGGAGGGAACAGATACGCAGTATTTT. Translating it yields CASSVEGTDTQYF.

This chain connects TRBV19 to TRBJ2-3, with TRBD2 matching over 8 bases. Germline assignment: CDR1 LNHDA and CDR2 SQIVND (reference sequence). The length of the CDR3 is 15 residues. The V segment lost 2 bases and the J segment 2 bases; nucleotides outside the gene matches: 3. In nucleotides, the CDR3 is TGTGCCAGTAGTATAACGGGACTAGACACAGATACGCAGTATTTT. It codes for CASSITGLDTDTQYF.

V usage is TRBV6-1 and J usage is TRBJ1-4, with TRBD1 identical over 10 bases. CDR1 is MNHNS, CDR2 SASEGT, per germline. The V segment lost 4 bases and the J segment 7 bases; nucleotides outside the gene matches: 6. The CDR3 is made up of 15 amino acids. In nucleotides, the CDR3 is TGTGCCAGCAGTGTGACAGGGGGCGGCGGTGAAAAACTGTTTTTT. This translates into CASSVTGGGGEKLFF.

The V and J genes are TRBV27 and TRBJ2-7; 11 bases fit TRBD2. CDR1 and CDR2 from the germline V gene are MNHEY and SMNVEV (reference sequence). This CDR3 has 14 residues. With V trimmed by 8 bases and J by 3 bases, 6 bases remained unmatched. The CDR3 protein is CASGTSGSYYEQYF. The CDR3 bases are TGTGCCAGCGGCACTAGCGGGAGTTACTACGAGCAGTACTTC.

The chain links TRBV9 to TRBJ2-5; 7 nucleotides align to TRBD2. The CDR3 has 16 amino acids. The germline gives CDR1 SGDLS, CDR2 YYNGEE. V gave up 0 bases and J gave up 2 bases; unmatched junction bases: 7. This CDR3 reads CASSVGGGAVQETQYF. CDR3 nucleotides: TGTGCCAGCAGCGTAGGGGGAGGGGCTGTACAAGAGACCCAGTACTTC.

This chain links TRBV27 with TRBJ2-7; D may be TRBD2 (5 bases). Germline lookup yields CDR1 MNHEY and CDR2 SMNVEV (reference sequence). This CDR3 region has 12 residues. Trimming pared 1 base from V and 7 bases from J, leaving 8 bases between. CDR3 loop: CASSLLSGEQYF. The CDR3 DNA reads TGTGCCAGCAGTTTATTGTCGGGAGAGCAGTACTTC.

The CDR3 loop is CASSGEAGSSTDTQYF. The CDR3 nucleotides read TGTGCCAGCTCTGGAGAAGCGGGGTCTAGCACAGATACGCAGTATTTT. The V call is TRBV6-6, the J call TRBJ2-3; 7 bases map to TRBD2. V was pared by 8 bases and J by 0 bases, with 11 bases of the junction left unmatched. CDR3 length: 16 residues. The V gene's germline CDR1 is MNHNY and CDR2 SVGAGI (reference sequence).

The V gene is TRBV4-1, the J gene TRBJ1-5; unclear D gene. The CDR3 is 15 amino acids. CDR1 and CDR2 from the germline V gene are MGHRA and YSYEKL. Deletions cut 0 bases from V and 6 bases from J, with 12 bases between. CDR3: CASSQEVSAGQPQHF. CDR3 in DNA: TGCGCCAGCAGCCAAGAGGTGTCAGCAGGTCAGCCCCAGCATTTT.

The chain employs TRBV5-1 and TRBJ2-4; no clear D. The length of the CDR3 is 17 residues. V was trimmed by 5 bases and J by 0 bases, leaving 18 bases between them. Germline V gene lookup returns CDR1 SGHRS and CDR2 YFSETQ. The CDR3 here is CASSTLLRLLAKNIQYF. The CDR3 nucleotides read TGCGCCAGCAGTACCCTGTTGAGGCTCCTAGCCAAAAACATTCAGTACTTC.

This clone was seen a handful of times. The chain links TRBV4-2 to TRBJ1-2; 9 bases align to TRBD1. V shed 2 bases, J shed 8 bases, and the junction held 3 bases outside the gene matches. CDR1 is LGHNA and CDR2 is YNFKEQ in the germline V gene. The CDR3 spans 13 residues. The CDR3 DNA follows: TGTGCCAGCAGCCAAAACAGGGGGCAAGGCTACACCTTC. It yields the protein CASSQNRGQGYTF.

CDR3 amino acids: CASSLAPYYEQFF. The CDR3 DNA reads as TGTGCCAGCAGCTTAGCGCCTTACTATGAGCAGTTCTTC. This chain connects TRBV7-9 to TRBJ2-1; D remains ambiguous. Trimming shortened V by 0 bases and J by 8 bases, and 8 bases separated the two germline ends. There are 13 residues in the CDR3. Germline V lookup: CDR1 SEHNR, CDR2 FQNEAQ (reference sequence).

This chain links TRBV6-5 with TRBJ2-1; D not certain. Germline V CDR1 and CDR2: MNHEY, SVGAGI. Trimming cost V 5 bases and J 0 bases, with 11 bases left between them. The CDR3 is made up of 15 amino acids. The CDR3 loop is CASSRTLSSYNEQFF. The CDR3 DNA follows: TGTGCCAGCAGTCGAACCCTGAGCTCCTACAATGAGCAGTTCTTC.

The V gene is TRBV7-2, the J gene TRBJ2-7, with 8 bases lining up with TRBD1. CDR1 is SGHTA and CDR2 is FQGNSA in the germline V gene. Trimming removed 5 bases from V and 3 bases from J; junction bases left unmatched: 6. The CDR3 totals 14 residues. The CDR3 reads CASSVETGDYEQYF. As DNA, the CDR3 is TGTGCCAGCAGCGTAGAGACAGGGGACTACGAGCAGTACTTC.

The chain couples TRBV6-6 to TRBJ2-5, with unresolved D. The J call is uncertain, as TRBJ2-7 better fits the DNA end. Germline V gene sequence: CDR1 MNHNY, CDR2 SVGAGI (reference sequence). The CDR3 is 13 residues long. The CDR3 loop reads CASSTGFSYEQYF. The CDR3 DNA reads TGTGCCAGCAGTACCGGGTTCTCCTACGAGCAGTACTTC.

J is TRBJ2-7 and V is TRBV19; TRBD2 matches at 7 bases. There are 15 residues in the CDR3. The V and J ends lost 3 bases and 3 bases, in that order; junction bases with no gene match: 8. Germline V lookup: CDR1 LNHDA, CDR2 SQIVND (reference sequence). The CDR3 loop reads CASSIRGRGVYEQYF. The CDR3 DNA reads TGTGCCAGTAGTATTAGGGGACGGGGGGTCTACGAGCAGTACTTC.

The chain couples TRBV2 to TRBJ1-1; 8 nucleotides match TRBD1. Per germline, CDR1 SNHLY and CDR2 FYNNEI. Trimming removed 6 bases from V and 3 bases from J; junction bases left unmatched: 3. The CDR3 totals 13 residues. The CDR3 bases are TGTGCCAGCAGACAGGGGGGAGACACTGAAGCTTTCTTT. This encodes CASRQGGDTEAFF.

This clone was seen just once. This chain connects TRBV19 to TRBJ1-5, with D unclear. This CDR3 is built from 13 residues. Germline V CDR1 and CDR2: LNHDA, SQIVND (reference sequence). V was shortened by 1 base and J by 7 bases, with 8 bases between the two germline ends. In DNA, the CDR3 is TGTGCCAGTAGTATAGGCGGCTGGCAGCCCCAGCATTTT. Translated: CASSIGGWQPQHF.

The chain recombines TRBV5-1 with TRBJ2-1; 7 nucleotides line up with TRBD2. The germline V gene has CDR1 SGHRS and CDR2 YFSETQ. The CDR3 has 11 residues. Trimming cost V 8 bases and J 10 bases; bases outside gene matches: 6. CDR3 sequence (DNA): TGCGCCAGTAGGCTCGGGGGGGAGCAGTTCTTC. The encoded protein is CASRLGGEQFF. The full variable domain, with the rest looked up from reference TRBV5-1 and TRBJ2-1, is KAGVTQTPRYLIKTRGQQVTLSCSPISGHRSVSWYQQTPGQGLQFLFEYFSETQRNKGNFPGRFSGRQFSNSRSEMNVSTLELGDSALYLCASRLGGEQFFGPGTRLTVL.